Detailed here is one T cell receptor beta chain. As yet, its antigen is unknown. This sample stems from a study of OX40 agonist ivuxolimab in advanced cancers. Study overall: Every 2 weeks, patients got intravenous ivuxolimab at one of six dose levels (0.01-10 mg/kg).

Overall study results and limits: The study did not work out the antigen specificity of the expanded peripheral T cells. Some of the nonresponding patients also showed low levels of normalized T-cell clonal expansion. Low clonal expansion, among the lowest seen, marked partial responders at 0.1-3.0 mg/kg.

V was clipped by 4 bases and J by 0 bases, with 9 bases between them. The CDR3 sequence is 14 residues long. Looked up from germline, CDR1 is GTSNPN and CDR2 is SVGIG (reference sequence). The assay was immunoSEQ multiplex PCR, and TCRdb's table has in-frame clones only and misses some. The table has tens of thousands of clones, 90% seen once. The sequences come from CD4+ or CD8+ T cells sorted from blood, collected in a trial of the OX40 agonist ivuxolimab. This clonotype was sampled from an adult with an advanced solid tumor such as melanoma, head and neck, liver or kidney cancer. The chain combines TRBV30 with TRBJ2-2, with D possibly being TRBD2 (6 bases). CDR3 protein: CAWNVAANTGELFF. The CDR3 region has the DNA TGTGCCTGGAATGTAGCGGCGAACACCGGGGAGCTGTTTTTT.